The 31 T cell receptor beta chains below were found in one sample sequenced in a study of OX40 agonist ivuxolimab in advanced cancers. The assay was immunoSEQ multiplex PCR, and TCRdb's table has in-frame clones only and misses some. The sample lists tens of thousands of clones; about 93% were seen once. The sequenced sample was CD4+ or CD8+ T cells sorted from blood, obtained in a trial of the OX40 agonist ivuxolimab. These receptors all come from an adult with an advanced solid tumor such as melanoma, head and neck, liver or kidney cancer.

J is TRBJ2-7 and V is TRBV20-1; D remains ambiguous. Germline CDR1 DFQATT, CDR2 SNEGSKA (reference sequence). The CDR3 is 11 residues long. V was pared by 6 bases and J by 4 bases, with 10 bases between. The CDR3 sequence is CSAPFGYEQYF. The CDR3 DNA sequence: TGCAGTGCCCCGTTTGGGTACGAGCAGTACTTC.

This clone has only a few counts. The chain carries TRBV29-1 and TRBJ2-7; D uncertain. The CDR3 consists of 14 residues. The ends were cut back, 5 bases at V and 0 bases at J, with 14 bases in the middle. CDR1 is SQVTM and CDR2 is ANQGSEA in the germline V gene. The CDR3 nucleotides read TGCAGCGTTTGTGTCGGCCCCAGCTCCTACGAGCAGTACTTC. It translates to CSVCVGPSSYEQYF.

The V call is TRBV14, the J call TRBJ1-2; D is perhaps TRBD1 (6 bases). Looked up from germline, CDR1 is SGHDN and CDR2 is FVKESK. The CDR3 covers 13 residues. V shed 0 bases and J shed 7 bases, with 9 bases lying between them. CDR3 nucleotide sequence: TGTGCCAGCAGCCAAGATTACAGGGTTGGCTACACCTTC. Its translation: CASSQDYRVGYTF.

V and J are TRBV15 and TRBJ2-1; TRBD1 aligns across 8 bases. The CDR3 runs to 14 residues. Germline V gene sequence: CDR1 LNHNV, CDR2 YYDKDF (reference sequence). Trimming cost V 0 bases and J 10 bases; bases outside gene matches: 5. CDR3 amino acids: CATSRDRQGLEQFF. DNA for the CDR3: TGTGCCACCAGCAGAGACCGACAGGGGTTGGAGCAGTTCTTC.

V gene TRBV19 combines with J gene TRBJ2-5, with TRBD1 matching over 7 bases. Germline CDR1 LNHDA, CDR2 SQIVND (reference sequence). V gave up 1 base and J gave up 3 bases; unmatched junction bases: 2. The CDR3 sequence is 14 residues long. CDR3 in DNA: TGTGCCAGTAGTATAGGGACAGGCGAAGAGACCCAGTACTTC. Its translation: CASSIGTGEETQYF.

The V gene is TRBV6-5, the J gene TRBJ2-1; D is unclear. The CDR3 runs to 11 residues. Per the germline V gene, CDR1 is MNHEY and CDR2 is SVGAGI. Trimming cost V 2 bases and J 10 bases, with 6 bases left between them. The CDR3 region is CASSYAREQFF. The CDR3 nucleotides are TGTGCCAGCAGTTACGCCAGGGAGCAGTTCTTC.

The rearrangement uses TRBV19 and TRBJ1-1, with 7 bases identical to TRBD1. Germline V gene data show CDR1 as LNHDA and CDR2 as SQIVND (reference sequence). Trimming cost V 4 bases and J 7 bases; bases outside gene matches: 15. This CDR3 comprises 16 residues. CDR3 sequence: CASSTEVTGPPREAFF. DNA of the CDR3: TGTGCCAGTAGTACGGAAGTGACAGGGCCACCCCGTGAAGCTTTCTTT.

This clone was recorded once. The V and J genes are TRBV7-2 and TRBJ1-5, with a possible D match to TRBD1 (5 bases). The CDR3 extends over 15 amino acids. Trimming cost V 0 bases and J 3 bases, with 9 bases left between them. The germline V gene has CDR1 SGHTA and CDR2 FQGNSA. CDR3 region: CASSLAQGYNQPQHF. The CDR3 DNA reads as TGTGCCAGCAGCTTAGCGCAGGGTTACAATCAGCCCCAGCATTTT.

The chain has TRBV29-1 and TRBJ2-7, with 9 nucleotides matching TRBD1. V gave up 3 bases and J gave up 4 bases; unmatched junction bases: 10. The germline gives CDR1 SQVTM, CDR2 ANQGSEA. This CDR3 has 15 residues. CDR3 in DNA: TGCAGCGTTGACGCCGAGACAGGGGGGACGTACGAGCAGTACTTC. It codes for CSVDAETGGTYEQYF.

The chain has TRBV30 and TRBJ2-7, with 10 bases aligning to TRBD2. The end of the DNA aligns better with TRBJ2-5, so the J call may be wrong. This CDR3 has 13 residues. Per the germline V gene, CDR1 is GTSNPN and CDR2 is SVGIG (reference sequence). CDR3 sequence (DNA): TGTGCCTGGGACCCTAGGACTAGCGGGACCCAGTACTTC. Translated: CAWDPRTSGTQYF.

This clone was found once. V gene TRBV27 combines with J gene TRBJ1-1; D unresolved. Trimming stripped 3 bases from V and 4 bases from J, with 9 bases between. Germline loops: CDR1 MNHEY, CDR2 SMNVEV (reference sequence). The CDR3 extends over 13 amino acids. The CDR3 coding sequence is TGTGCCAGCAGTTTCGGGGAATTCACTGAAGCTTTCTTT. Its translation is CASSFGEFTEAFF.

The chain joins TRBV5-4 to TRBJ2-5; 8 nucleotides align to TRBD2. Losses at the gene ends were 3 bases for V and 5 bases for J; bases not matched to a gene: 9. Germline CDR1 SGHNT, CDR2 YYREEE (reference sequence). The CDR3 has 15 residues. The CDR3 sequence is CASSSPREGAETQYF. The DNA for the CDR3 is TGTGCCAGCAGCTCCCCCCGGGAGGGAGCGGAGACCCAGTACTTC.

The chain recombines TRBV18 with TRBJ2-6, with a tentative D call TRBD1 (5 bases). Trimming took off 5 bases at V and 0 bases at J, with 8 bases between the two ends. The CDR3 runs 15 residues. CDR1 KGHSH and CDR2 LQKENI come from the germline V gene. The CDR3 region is CASSEDNSGANVLTF. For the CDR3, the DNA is TGTGCCAGCTCAGAGGACAACTCTGGGGCCAACGTCCTGACTTTC. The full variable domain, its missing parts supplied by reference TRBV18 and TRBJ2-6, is NAGVMQNPRHLVRRRGQEARLRCSPMKGHSHVYWYRQLPEEGLKFMVYLQKENIIDESGMPKERFSAEFPKEGPSILRIQQVVRGDSAAYFCASSEDNSGANVLTFGAGSRLTVL.

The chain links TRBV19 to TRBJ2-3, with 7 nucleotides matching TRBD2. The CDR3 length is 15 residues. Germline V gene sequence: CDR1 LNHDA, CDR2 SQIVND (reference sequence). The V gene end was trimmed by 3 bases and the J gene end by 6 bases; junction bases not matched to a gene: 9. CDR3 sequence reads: CASSIGGRATDTQYF. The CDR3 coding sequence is TGTGCCAGTAGTATTGGTGGGAGGGCCACGGATACGCAGTATTTT. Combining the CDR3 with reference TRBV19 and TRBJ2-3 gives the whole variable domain DGGITQSPKYLFRKEGQNVTLSCEQNLNHDAMYWYRQDPGQGLRLIYYSQIVNDFQKGDIAEGYSVSREKKESFPLTVTSAQKNPTAFYLCASSIGGRATDTQYFGPGTRLTVL.

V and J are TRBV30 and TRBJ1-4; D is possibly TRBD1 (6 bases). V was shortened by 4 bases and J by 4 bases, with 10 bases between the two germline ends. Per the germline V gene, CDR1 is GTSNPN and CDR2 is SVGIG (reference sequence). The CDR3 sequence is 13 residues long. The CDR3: CAWNTGYNEKLFF. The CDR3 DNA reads TGTGCCTGGAACACAGGGTATAATGAAAAACTGTTTTTT.

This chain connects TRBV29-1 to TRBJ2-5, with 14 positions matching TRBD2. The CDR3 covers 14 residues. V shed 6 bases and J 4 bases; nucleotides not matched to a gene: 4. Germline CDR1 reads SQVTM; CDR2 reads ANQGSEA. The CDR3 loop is CSVGLAGVAETQYF. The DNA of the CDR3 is TGCAGCGTGGGACTAGCGGGAGTCGCAGAGACCCAGTACTTC.

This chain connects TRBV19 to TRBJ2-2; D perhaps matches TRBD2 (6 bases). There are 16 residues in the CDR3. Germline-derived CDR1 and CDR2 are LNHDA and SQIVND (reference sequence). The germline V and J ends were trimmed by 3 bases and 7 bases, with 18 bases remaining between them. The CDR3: CASSIATPGGGGELFF. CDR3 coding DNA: TGTGCCAGTAGTATCGCGACCCCCGGGGGTGGCGGGGAGCTGTTTTTT. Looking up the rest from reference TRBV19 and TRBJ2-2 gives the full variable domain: DGGITQSPKYLFRKEGQNVTLSCEQNLNHDAMYWYRQDPGQGLRLIYYSQIVNDFQKGDIAEGYSVSREKKESFPLTVTSAQKNPTAFYLCASSIATPGGGGELFFGEGSRLTVL.

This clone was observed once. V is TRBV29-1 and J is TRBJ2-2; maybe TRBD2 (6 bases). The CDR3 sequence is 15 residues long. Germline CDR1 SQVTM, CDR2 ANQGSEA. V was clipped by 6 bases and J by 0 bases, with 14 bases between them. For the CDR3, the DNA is TGCAGCGTAGTCGGGTTAGCGGCGAACACCGGGGAGCTGTTTTTT. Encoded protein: CSVVGLAANTGELFF.

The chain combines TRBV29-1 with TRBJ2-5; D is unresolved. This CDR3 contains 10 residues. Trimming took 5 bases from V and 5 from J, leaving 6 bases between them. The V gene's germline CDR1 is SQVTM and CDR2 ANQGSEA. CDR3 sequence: CSVKTETQYF. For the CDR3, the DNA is TGCAGCGTTAAAACGGAGACCCAGTACTTC.

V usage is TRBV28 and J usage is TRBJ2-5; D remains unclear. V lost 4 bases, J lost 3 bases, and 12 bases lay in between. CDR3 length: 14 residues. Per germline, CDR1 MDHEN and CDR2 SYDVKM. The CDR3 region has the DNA TGTGCCAGCAGTTCTCTCAACTTGGAAGAGACCCAGTACTTC. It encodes CASSSLNLEETQYF.

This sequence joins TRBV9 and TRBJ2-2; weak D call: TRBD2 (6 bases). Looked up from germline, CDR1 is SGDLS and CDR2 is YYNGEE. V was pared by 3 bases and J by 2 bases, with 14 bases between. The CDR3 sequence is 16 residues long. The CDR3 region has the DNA TGTGCCAGCAGCGCTCGACGGGGGACTAACACCGGGGAGCTGTTTTTT. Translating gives CASSARRGTNTGELFF.

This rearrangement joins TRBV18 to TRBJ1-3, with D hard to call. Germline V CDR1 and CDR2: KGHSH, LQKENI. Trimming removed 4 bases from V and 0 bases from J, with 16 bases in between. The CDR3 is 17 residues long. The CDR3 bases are TGTGCCAGCTCACTAAGGGCCGTCTCCCTCTCTGGAAACACCATATATTTT. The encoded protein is CASSLRAVSLSGNTIYF.

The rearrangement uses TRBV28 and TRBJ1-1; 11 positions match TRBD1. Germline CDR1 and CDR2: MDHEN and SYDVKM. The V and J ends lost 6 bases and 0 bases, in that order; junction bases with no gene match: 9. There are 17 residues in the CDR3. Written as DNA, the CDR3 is TGTGCCAGCAGGATCCTCCCGGGACAGGGGGTGAACACTGAAGCTTTCTTT. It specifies CASRILPGQGVNTEAFF.

Here the CDR3 DNA reads TGTGCCAGCAGCCCCGGTATGGGATATGGCTACACCTTC. This gives the protein CASSPGMGYGYTF. The rearrangement joins TRBV11-2 to TRBJ1-2; D is undetermined. V lost 5 bases and J 5 bases, leaving 12 bases between the germline ends. The germline CDR1 and CDR2 sequences are SGHAT and FQNNGV. This CDR3 contains 13 residues.

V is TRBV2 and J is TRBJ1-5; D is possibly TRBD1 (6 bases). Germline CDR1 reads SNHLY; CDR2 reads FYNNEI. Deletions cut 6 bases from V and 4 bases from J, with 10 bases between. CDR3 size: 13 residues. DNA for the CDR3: TGTGCCAGCAGGGGGGACACTAATCAGCCCCAGCATTTT. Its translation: CASRGDTNQPQHF.

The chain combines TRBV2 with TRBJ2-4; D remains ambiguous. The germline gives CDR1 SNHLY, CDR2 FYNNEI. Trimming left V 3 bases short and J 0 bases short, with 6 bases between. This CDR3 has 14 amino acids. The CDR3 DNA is TGTGCCAGCAGTGAGGGGTTAGCCAAAAACATTCAGTACTTC. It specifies CASSEGLAKNIQYF.

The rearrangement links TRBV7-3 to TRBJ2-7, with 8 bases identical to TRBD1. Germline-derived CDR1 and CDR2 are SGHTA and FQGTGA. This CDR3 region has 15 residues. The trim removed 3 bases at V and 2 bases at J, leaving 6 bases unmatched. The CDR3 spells CASSLNPGQAYEQYF. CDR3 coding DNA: TGTGCCAGCAGCTTGAACCCGGGACAGGCCTACGAGCAGTACTTC.

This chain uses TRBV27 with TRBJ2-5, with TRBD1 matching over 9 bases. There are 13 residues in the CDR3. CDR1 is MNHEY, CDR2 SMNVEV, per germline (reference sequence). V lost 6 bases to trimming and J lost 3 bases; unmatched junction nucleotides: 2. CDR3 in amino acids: CASRRTGEETQYF. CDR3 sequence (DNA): TGTGCCAGCAGAAGGACAGGGGAAGAGACCCAGTACTTC.

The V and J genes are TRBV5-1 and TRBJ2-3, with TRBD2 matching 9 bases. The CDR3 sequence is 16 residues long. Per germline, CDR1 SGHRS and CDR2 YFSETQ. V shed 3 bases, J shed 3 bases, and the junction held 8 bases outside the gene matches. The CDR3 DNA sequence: TGCGCCAGCAGCTCGTCGACTAGCGGCAAAACAGATACGCAGTATTTT. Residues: CASSSSTSGKTDTQYF.

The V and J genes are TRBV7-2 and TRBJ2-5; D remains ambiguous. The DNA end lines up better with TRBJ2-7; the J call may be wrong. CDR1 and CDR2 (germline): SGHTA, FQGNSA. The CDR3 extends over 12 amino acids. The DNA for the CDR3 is TGTGCCAGCAGCCGTAGCTCCTACGAGCAGTACTTC. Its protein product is CASSRSSYEQYF.

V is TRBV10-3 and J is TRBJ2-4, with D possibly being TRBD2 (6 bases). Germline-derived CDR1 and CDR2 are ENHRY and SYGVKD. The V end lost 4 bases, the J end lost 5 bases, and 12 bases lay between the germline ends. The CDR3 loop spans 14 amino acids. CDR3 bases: TGTGCCATCAGTGCCGGGGGTGGAGAAAACATTCAGTACTTC. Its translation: CAISAGGGENIQYF.